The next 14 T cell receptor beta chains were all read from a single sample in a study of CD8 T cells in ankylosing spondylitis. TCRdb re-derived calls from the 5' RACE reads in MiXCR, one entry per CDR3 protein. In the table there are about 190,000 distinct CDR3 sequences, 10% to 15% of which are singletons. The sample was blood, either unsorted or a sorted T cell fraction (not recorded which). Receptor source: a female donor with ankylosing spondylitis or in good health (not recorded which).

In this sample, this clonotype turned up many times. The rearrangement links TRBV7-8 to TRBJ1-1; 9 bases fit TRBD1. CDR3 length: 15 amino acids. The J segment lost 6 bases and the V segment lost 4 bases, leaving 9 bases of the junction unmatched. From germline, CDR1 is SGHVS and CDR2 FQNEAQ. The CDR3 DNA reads TGTGCCAGCAGCTACACGGGACAGGGATATTCTGAAGCTTTCTTT. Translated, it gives CASSYTGQGYSEAFF.

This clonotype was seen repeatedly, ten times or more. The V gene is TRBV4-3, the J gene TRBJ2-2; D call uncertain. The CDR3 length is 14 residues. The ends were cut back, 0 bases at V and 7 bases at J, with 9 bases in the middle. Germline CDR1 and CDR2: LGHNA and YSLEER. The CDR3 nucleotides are TGCGCCAGCAGCCAAGATGTGGGGATCGGGGAGCTGTTTTTT. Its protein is CASSQDVGIGELFF.

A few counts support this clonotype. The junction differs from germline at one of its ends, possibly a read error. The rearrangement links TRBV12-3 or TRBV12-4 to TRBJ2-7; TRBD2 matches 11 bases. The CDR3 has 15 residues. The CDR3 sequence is CASSLAGGFSYEQYF. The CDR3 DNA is TGTGCCAGCAGTCTAGCGGGAGGCTTCTCCTACGAGCAGTACTTC.

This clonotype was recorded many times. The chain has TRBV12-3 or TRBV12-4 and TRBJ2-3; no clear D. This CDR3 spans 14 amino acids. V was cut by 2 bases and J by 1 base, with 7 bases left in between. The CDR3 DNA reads TGTGCCAGCAGTTTACTGCAAGGCACAGATACGCAGTATTTT. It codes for CASSLLQGTDTQYF.

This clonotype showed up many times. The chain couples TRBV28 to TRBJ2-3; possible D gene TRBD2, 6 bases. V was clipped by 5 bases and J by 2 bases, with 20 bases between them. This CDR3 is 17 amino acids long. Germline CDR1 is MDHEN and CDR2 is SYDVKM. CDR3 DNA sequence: TGTGCCAGCAGTGCCGGGGACTCTCTACACTTCACAGATACGCAGTATTTT. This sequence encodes CASSAGDSLHFTDTQYF.

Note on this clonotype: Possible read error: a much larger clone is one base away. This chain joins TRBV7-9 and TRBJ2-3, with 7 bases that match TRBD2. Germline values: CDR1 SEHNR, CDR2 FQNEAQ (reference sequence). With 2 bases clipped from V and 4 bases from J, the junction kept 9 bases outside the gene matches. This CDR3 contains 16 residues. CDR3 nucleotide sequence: TGTGCCAGCAGCTTACTCGCTAGCGGAACCGCAGATACGCAGTATTTT. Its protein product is CASSLLASGTADTQYF. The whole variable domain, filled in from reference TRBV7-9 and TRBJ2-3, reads DTGVSQNPRHKITKRGQNVTFRCDPISEHNRLYWYRQTLGQGPEFLTYFQNEAQLEKSRLLSDRFSAERPKGSFSTLEIQRTEQGDSAMYLCASSLLASGTADTQYFGPGTRLTVL.

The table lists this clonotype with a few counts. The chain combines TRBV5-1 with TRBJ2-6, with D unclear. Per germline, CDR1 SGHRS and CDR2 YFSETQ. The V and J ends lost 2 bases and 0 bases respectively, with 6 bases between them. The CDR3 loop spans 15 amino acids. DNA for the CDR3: TGCGCCAGCAGCTTTCACAGCTCTGGGGCCAACGTCCTGACTTTC. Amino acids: CASSFHSSGANVLTF.

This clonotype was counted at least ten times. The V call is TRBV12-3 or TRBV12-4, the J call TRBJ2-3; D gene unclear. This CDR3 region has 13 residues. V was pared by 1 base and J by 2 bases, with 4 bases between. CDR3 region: CASSLGHTDTQYF. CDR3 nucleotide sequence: TGTGCCAGCAGTTTAGGGCACACAGATACGCAGTATTTT.

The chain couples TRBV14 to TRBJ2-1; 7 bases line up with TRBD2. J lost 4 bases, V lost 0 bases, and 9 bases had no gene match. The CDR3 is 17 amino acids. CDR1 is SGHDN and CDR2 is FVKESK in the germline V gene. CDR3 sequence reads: CASSQDDPTSYYNEQFF. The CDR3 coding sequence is TGTGCCAGCAGCCAAGATGATCCGACTAGCTATTACAATGAGCAGTTCTTC.

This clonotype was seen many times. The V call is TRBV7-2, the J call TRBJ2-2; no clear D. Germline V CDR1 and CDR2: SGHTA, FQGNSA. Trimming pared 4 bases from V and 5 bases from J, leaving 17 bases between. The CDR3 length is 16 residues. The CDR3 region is CASSSYLAVGTGELFF. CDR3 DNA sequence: TGTGCCAGCAGCTCCTACCTTGCAGTAGGGACCGGGGAGCTGTTTTTT. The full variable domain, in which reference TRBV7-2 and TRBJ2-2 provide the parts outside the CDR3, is GAGVSQSPSNKVTEKGKDVELRCDPISGHTALYWYRQSLGQGLEFLIYFQGNSAPDKSGLPSDRFSAERTGGSVSTLTIQRTQQEDSAVYLCASSSYLAVGTGELFFGEGSRLTVL.

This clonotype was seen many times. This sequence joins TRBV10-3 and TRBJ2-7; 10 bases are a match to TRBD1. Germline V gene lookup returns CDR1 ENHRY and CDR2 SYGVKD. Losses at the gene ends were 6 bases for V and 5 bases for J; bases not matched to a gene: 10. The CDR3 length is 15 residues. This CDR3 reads CAISSGTGDSNEQYF. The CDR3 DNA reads TGTGCCATCAGCTCCGGGACAGGGGATTCCAACGAGCAGTACTTC.

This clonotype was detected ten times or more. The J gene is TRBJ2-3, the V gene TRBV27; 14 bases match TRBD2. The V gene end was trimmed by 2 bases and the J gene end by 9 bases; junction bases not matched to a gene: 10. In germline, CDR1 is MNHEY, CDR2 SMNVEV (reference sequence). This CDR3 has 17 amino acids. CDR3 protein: CASSLRATSGRAETQYF. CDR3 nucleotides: TGTGCCAGCAGTTTAAGGGCGACTAGCGGGAGGGCCGAGACGCAGTATTTT.

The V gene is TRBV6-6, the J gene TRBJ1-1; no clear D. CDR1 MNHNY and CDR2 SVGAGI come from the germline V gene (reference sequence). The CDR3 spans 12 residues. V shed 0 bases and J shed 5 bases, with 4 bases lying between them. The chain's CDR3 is CASSYSRTEAFF. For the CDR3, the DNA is TGTGCCAGCAGTTACTCCAGGACTGAAGCTTTCTTT.

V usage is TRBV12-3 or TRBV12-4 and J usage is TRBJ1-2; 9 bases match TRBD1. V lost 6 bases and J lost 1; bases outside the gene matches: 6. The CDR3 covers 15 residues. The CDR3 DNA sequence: TGTGCCAGCAGCGGACAGGGGCGCGGTAACTATGGCTACACCTTC. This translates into CASSGQGRGNYGYTF.